The clone carrying this T cell receptor (beta chain) was picked up a small number of times. The antigen remains unidentified. Reverse transcribed after extraction, RNA yielded cDNA as the sequencing template. Produced via immunoSEQ multiplex PCR; TCRdb's table is partial and in-frame only. The repertoire consists of 250,000 to 350,000 clones, with 60% occurring once and the leading ten covering around 0.92%. The sample belongs to a study of CD8+ T cells in alopecia areata. The treatment here: oral pan-JAK inhibitor, 5-10 mg twice daily. Germline loops: CDR1 GTSNPN, CDR2 SVGIG (reference sequence). V lost 4 bases and J lost 0, with 10 bases in between. The CDR3 covers 13 residues. Notes on the study in general: Unlike in mice, where it was clearer, TCR sharing across patients was less clear, possibly HLA-related.

The material was CD4+ T cells sorted from blood, obtained around week 52, from a patient treated with tofacitinib. The chain uses TRBV30 and TRBJ2-7; maybe TRBD2 (6 bases). The TCR sequence derives from a human donor with alopecia areata. The CDR3 sequence: CAWTRGVSYEQYF. The CDR3 DNA is TGTGCCTGGACCCGCGGGGTCTCCTACGAGCAGTACTTC.